One T cell receptor (beta chain) is described in this entry. The data were produced by immunoSEQ multiplex PCR, yet TCRdb's version contains in-frame clones alone and is incomplete. The sample lists tens of thousands of clones; about nine tenths were seen once. After removal of 0 bases from V and 3 bases from J, the junction contained 7 bases not matched to a gene. The CDR3 runs 16 residues. Germline V gene sequence: CDR1 MGHRA, CDR2 YSYEKL. The data are from a study of T cell responses to AZD1222 COVID-19 vaccine. This chain links TRBV4-1 with TRBJ1-2, with 7 bases aligning to TRBD1. The receptor was isolated from an adult in good health. The sample consisted of peripheral blood, taken on day 0 of AZD1222 vaccination. The DNA of the CDR3 is TGCGCCAGCAGCCAAGATAGGGACAGCCGATACTATGGCTACACCTTC. It translates to CASSQDRDSRYYGYTF.